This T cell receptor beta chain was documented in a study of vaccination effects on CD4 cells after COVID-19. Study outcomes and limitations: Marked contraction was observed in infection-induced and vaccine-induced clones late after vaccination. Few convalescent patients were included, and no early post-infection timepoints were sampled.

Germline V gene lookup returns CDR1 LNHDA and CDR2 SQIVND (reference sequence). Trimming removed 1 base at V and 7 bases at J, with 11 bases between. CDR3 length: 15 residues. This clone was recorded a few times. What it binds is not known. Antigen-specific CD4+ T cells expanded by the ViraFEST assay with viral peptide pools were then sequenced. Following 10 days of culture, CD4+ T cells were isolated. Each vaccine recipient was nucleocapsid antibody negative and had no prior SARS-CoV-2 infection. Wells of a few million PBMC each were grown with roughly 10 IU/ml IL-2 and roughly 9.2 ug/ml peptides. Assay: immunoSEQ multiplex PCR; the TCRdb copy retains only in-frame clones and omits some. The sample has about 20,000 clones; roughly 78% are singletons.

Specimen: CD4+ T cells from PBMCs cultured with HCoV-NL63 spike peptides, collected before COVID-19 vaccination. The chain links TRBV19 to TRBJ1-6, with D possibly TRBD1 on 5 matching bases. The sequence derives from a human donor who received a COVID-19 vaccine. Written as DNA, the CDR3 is TGTGCCAGTAGTATAGTGGGACGGCGAAATTCACCCCTCCACTTT. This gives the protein CASSIVGRRNSPLHF.